What follows describes a single T cell receptor (beta chain). What it recognizes is unknown. Trimming removed 5 bases from V and 0 bases from J, with 12 bases in between. The CDR3 sequence is 15 residues long. CDR1 and CDR2 from the germline V gene are SGHTA and FQGNSA. Anyone with autoimmune disease history or systemic immunosuppression was excluded. Here immunoSEQ multiplex PCR was the method, and the copy in TCRdb shows in-frame clones only, minus some. This sample has some 70,000 clones, with 85% found just once. The data are from a study of OX40 agonist ivuxolimab in advanced cancers. Whole-study results and caveats: Partial responders treated at 0.1-3.0 mg/kg exhibited clonal expansion among the lowest measured.

This chain uses TRBV7-2 with TRBJ2-3; weak D call: TRBD2 (5 bases). This sequence was found in an adult with an advanced solid tumor such as melanoma, head and neck, liver or kidney cancer. The sequencing used CD4+ or CD8+ T cells sorted from blood, collected in a trial of the OX40 agonist ivuxolimab. The CDR3 sequence is CASSRLASSTDTQYF. For the CDR3, the DNA is TGTGCCAGCAGCCGGCTAGCCTCAAGCACAGATACGCAGTATTTT.